The 15 T cell receptor beta chains reported below all come from one sample, sequenced in a study of memory CD4+ T cells and cytomegalovirus serostatus. The table came from immunoSEQ multiplex PCR; TCRdb's copy has only in-frame clones and leaves some out. The sample lists tens of thousands of clones, just under 80% occurring once. Single viable CD3+CD4+CD8-CD45RO+ cells were sorted as the memory CD4+ T cells. The source material was memory CD4+ T cells from blood. The receptors were gathered from an adult in good health and CMV-seronegative.

This clone was seen a few times. The rearrangement joins TRBV2 to TRBJ2-7; possibly TRBD2 for D (6 bases). The length of the CDR3 is 13 residues. Germline CDR1 and CDR2: SNHLY and FYNNEI. Trimming cost V 6 bases and J 2 bases, with 11 bases left between them. The CDR3 sequence is CASRNGGAYEQYF. For the CDR3, the DNA is TGTGCCAGCAGAAACGGCGGGGCCTACGAGCAGTACTTC.

The gene calls are TRBV5-1 and TRBJ1-1; D is ambiguous. The CDR3 extends over 14 amino acids. CDR1 is SGHRS, CDR2 YFSETQ, per germline. V was cut by 1 base and J by 3 bases, with 10 bases left in between. CDR3 sequence reads: CASSLRGRDTEAFF. The CDR3 region has the DNA TGCGCCAGCAGCTTGCGAGGTAGGGACACTGAAGCTTTCTTT.

This chain uses TRBV5-6 with TRBJ1-4; D gene unclear. The CDR3 is 13 amino acids. Trimming took off 0 bases at V and 5 bases at J, with 5 bases between the two ends. Germline V lookup: CDR1 SGHDT, CDR2 YYEEEE. The CDR3 DNA is TGTGCCAGCAGCTTGGGGTGGAATGAAAAACTGTTTTTT. It codes for CASSLGWNEKLFF.

The chain couples TRBV29-1 to TRBJ1-1; D ambiguous. This CDR3 contains 11 residues. Trimming took 7 bases from V and 1 from J, leaving 7 bases between them. Germline V lookup: CDR1 SQVTM, CDR2 ANQGSEA. The CDR3 nucleotides are TGCAGCGCACAATGGAACACTGAAGCTTTCTTT. Translated, it gives CSAQWNTEAFF.

The chain employs TRBV6-6 and TRBJ2-7; D not certain. Looked up from germline, CDR1 is MNHNY and CDR2 is SVGAGI (reference sequence). CDR3 length: 12 residues. V was trimmed by 2 bases and J by 9 bases, leaving 11 bases between them. Written as DNA, the CDR3 is TGTGCCAGCAGTTACATGGGCGGTGGGCAGTACTTC. As protein: CASSYMGGGQYF.

The chain combines TRBV6-5 with TRBJ2-3; tentative D call: TRBD2 (5 bases). Germline V gene lookup returns CDR1 MNHEY and CDR2 SVGAGI. Trimming cost V 3 bases and J 5 bases, with 6 bases left between them. The CDR3 loop spans 12 amino acids. CDR3 nucleotide sequence: TGTGCCAGCAGTTATCGGGGAGATACGCAGTATTTT. Translation gives CASSYRGDTQYF.

This rearrangement joins TRBV5-6 to TRBJ1-5; the match to TRBD1 covers 8 bases. Germline CDR1 is SGHDT and CDR2 is YYEEEE. V shed 2 bases, J shed 4 bases, and the junction held 8 bases outside the gene matches. This CDR3 region has 16 residues. CDR3 loop: CASSLRTGRGNQPQHF. CDR3 sequence (DNA): TGTGCCAGCAGCTTACGGACAGGGAGGGGGAATCAGCCCCAGCATTTT.

Note on this clone: At one boundary the junction diverges from the germline segment, which might be a read error. Additional DNA sequences in this sample encode the identical CDR3. The genes are TRBV14 and TRBJ1-2, with unresolved D. The CDR3 covers 13 residues. Germline assignment: CDR1 SGHDN and CDR2 FVKESK. In DNA, the CDR3 is TGCGCCAGCAGCGTACAGTCGAATCGGGGCTACACCTTC. Translation gives CASSVQSNRGYTF.

Only a few counts were recorded for this clone. The CDR3 coding sequence is TGTGCCAGCAGCTTACTCCTTCCGACAGGGATCCTCCAAGAGACCCAGTACTTC. It specifies CASSLLLPTGILQETQYF. The chain recombines TRBV7-9 with TRBJ2-5, with 7 bases aligning to TRBD1. Trimming took 2 bases from V and 1 from J; bases not matched to a gene: 13. Germline assignment: CDR1 SEHNR and CDR2 FQNEAQ (reference sequence). CDR3 length equals 18 residues.

As concerns this clone: A read error may account for a junction end that differs from germline. This sequence joins TRBV7-2 and TRBJ2-5; TRBD1 matches 10 bases. The germline V gene has CDR1 SGHTA and CDR2 FQGNSA. The CDR3 has 13 amino acids. For the CDR3, the DNA is TGTGCCAGCAGCTTAGAAAGGGGGACAGGGGAAAACTTC. Translation: CASSLERGTGENF.

The chain has TRBV10-2 and TRBJ1-1; the D gene is possibly TRBD1 (5 bases). Germline CDR1 is WSHSY and CDR2 is SAAADI. The germline V and J ends were trimmed by 1 base and 1 base, with 10 bases remaining between them. The CDR3 loop spans 15 amino acids. The DNA for the CDR3 is TGCGCCAGCAGTGAGTGGGGCAATGGGAACACTGAAGCTTTCTTT. This translates into CASSEWGNGNTEAFF.

This clone occurred a few times. V and J are TRBV5-1 and TRBJ2-3; TRBD1 matches at 9 bases. This CDR3 is 16 amino acids long. Trimming cost V 4 bases and J 0 bases; bases outside gene matches: 6. Germline V gives CDR1 SGHRS, CDR2 YFSETQ. CDR3 sequence reads: CASSKGQGRSTDTQYF. CDR3 DNA: TGCGCCAGCAGCAAAGGACAGGGGAGAAGCACAGATACGCAGTATTTT.

CDR3 sequence (DNA): TGTGCCAGCAGTCCCGGGACAGGGGCTGGCTACACCTTC. This gives the protein CASSPGTGAGYTF. V usage is TRBV6-5 and J usage is TRBJ1-2; 10 nucleotides line up with TRBD1. Germline CDR1 MNHEY, CDR2 SVGAGI. V lost 5 bases and J lost 7; bases outside the gene matches: 4. The CDR3 runs to 13 residues.

The chain joins TRBV30 to TRBJ2-2; no firm D call. The V gene's germline CDR1 is GTSNPN and CDR2 SVGIG (reference sequence). V was trimmed by 2 bases and J by 7 bases, leaving 11 bases between them. The CDR3 has 13 residues. The CDR3 DNA follows: TGTGCCTGGAGTACCGAACGGTACGGGGAGCTGTTTTTT. Translating gives CAWSTERYGELFF. Full variable domain (outside the CDR3, taken from reference TRBV30 and TRBJ2-2): SQTIHQWPATLVQPVGSPLSLECTVEGTSNPNLYWYRQAAGRGLQLLFYSVGIGQISSEVPQNLSASRPQDRQFILSSKKLLLSDSGFYLCAWSTERYGELFFGEGSRLTVL.

The V and J genes are TRBV7-8 and TRBJ2-1; 8 bases match TRBD1. Germline CDR1 SGHVS, CDR2 FQNEAQ. This CDR3 region has 14 residues. The trim removed 5 bases at V and 4 bases at J, leaving 4 bases unmatched. The DNA for the CDR3 is TGTGCCAGCAGCGTGGACAGGGCTTACAATGAGCAGTTCTTC. Translating gives CASSVDRAYNEQFF.